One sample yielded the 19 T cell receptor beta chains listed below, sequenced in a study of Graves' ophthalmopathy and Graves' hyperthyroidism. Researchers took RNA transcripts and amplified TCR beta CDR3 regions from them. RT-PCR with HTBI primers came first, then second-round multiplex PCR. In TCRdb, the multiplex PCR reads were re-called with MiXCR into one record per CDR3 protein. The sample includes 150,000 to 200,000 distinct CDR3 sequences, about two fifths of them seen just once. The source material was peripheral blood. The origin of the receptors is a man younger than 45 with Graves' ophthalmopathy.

This chain's CDR3 is CATRQNTEAFF. The CDR3 coding sequence is TGTGCCACTCGACAGAACACTGAAGCTTTCTTT. The rearrangement uses TRBV10-3 and TRBJ1-1; D not certain. Per the germline V gene, CDR1 is ENHRY and CDR2 is SYGVKD. The CDR3 extends over 11 amino acids. V lost 10 bases to trimming and J lost 1 base, with 7 bases between them.

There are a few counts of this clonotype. CDR3 amino acids: CASRTGGGSYEQYF. CDR3 DNA: TGTGCCAGCAGGACAGGGGGAGGTTCCTACGAGCAGTACTTC. V is TRBV6-2 or TRBV6-3 and J is TRBJ2-7; 9 bases agree with TRBD1. CDR3 length: 14 amino acids. The trim removed 6 bases at V and 1 base at J, leaving 4 bases unmatched. CDR1 and CDR2 (germline): MNHEY, SVGEGT.

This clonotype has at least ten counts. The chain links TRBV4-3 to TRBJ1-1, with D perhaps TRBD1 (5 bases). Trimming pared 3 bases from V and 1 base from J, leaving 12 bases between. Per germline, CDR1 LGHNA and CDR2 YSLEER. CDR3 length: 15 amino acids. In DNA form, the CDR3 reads TGCGCCAGCAGCCAGGAAAGACAGAGGAACACTGAAGCTTTCTTT. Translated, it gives CASSQERQRNTEAFF.

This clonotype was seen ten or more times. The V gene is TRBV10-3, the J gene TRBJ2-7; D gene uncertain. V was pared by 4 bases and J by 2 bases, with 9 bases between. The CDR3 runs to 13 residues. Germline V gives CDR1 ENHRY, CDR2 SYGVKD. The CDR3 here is CAISGGEAYEQYF. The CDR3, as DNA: TGTGCCATCAGTGGTGGAGAGGCCTACGAGCAGTACTTC.

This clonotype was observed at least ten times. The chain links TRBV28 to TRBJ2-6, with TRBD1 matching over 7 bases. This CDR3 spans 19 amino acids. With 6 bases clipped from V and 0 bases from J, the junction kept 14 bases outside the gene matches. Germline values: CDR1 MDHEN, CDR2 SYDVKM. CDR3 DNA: TGTGCCAGCAGCCCCCCTCCGGGACAGATCCGCTCTGGGGCCAACGTCCTGACTTTC. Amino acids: CASSPPPGQIRSGANVLTF.

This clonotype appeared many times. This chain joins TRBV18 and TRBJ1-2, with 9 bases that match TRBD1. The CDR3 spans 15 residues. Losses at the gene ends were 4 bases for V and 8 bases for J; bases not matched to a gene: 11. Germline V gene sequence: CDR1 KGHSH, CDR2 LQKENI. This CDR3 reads CASSLSQQGAEGYTF. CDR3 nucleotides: TGTGCCAGCTCACTTTCGCAACAGGGGGCGGAGGGCTACACCTTC.

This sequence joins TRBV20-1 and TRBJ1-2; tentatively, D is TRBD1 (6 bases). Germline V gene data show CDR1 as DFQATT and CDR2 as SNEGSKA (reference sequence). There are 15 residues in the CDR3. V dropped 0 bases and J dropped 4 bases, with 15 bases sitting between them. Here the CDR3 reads CSARDPGGSTYGYTF. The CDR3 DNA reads TGCAGTGCTAGAGACCCGGGGGGCTCGACCTATGGCTACACCTTC.

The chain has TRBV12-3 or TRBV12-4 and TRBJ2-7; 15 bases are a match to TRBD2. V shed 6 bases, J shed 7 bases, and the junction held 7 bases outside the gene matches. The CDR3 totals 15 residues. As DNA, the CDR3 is TGTGCCAGCAGCAAAGGACTAGCGGGAGGGCAGGAGCAGTACTTC. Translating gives CASSKGLAGGQEQYF.

This CDR3 reads CASSYKGYGYTF. Here the CDR3 DNA reads TGTGCCAGCAGTTACAAGGGGTACGGCTACACCTTC. The chain carries TRBV6-2 or TRBV6-3 and TRBJ1-2, with D possibly TRBD1 on 5 matching bases. Germline assignment: CDR1 MNHEY and CDR2 SVGEGT. V was trimmed by 2 bases and J by 8 bases, leaving 9 bases between them. This CDR3 contains 12 residues.

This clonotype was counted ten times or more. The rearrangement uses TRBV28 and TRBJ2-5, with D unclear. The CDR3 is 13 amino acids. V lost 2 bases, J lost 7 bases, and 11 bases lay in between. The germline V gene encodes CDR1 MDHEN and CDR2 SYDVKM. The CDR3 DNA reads TGTGCCAGCAGTTTAGGGGTCTTGGGGACCCAGTACTTC. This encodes CASSLGVLGTQYF.

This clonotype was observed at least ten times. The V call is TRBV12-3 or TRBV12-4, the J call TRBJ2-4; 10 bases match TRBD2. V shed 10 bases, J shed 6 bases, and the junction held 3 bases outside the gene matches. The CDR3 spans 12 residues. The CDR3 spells CATRTSGNIQYF. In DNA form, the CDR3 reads TGTGCCACCAGGACTAGCGGAAACATTCAGTACTTC.

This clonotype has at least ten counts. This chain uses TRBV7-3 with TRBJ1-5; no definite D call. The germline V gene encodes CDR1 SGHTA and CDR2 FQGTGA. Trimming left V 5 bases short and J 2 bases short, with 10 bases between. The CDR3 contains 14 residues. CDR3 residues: CASSPYGGNQPQHF. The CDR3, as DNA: TGTGCCAGCAGCCCATATGGGGGCAATCAGCCCCAGCATTTT.

This CDR3 is CASSLAGQAYYEQYF. The CDR3 nucleotides read TGTGCCAGCAGTTTAGCAGGACAGGCCTACTACGAGCAGTACTTC. The rearrangement uses TRBV12-3 or TRBV12-4 and TRBJ2-7; 7 bases align to TRBD1. The length of the CDR3 is 15 residues. The V segment lost 0 bases and the J segment 3 bases; nucleotides outside the gene matches: 5.

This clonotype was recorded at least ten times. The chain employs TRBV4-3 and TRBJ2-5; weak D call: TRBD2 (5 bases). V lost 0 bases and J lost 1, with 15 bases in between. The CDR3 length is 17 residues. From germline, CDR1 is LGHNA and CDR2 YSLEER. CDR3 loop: CASSQESVARSQETQYF. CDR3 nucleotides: TGCGCCAGCAGCCAAGAATCGGTAGCGCGGAGCCAAGAGACCCAGTACTTC.

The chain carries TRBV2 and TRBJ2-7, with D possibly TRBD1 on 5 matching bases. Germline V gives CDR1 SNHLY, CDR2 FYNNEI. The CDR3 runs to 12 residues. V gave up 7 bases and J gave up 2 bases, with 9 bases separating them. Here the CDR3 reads CASMGPTYEQYF. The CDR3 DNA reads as TGTGCCAGCATGGGGCCGACCTACGAGCAGTACTTC. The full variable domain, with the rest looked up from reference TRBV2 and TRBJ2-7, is EPEVTQTPSHQVTQMGQEVILRCVPISNHLYFYWYRQILGQKVEFLVSFYNNEISEKSEIFDDQFSVERPDGSNFTLKIRSTKLEDSAMYFCASMGPTYEQYFGPGTRLTVT.

In DNA form, the CDR3 reads TGTGCCAGCAGTGACCGACTGGCGGGTCGCTACGAGCAGTACTTC. This translates into CASSDRLAGRYEQYF. The rearrangement uses TRBV6-2 or TRBV6-3 and TRBJ2-7, with D perhaps TRBD2 (5 bases). V gave up 5 bases and J gave up 3 bases, with 17 bases separating them. The V gene's germline CDR1 is MNHEY and CDR2 SVGEGT. The CDR3 extends over 15 amino acids.

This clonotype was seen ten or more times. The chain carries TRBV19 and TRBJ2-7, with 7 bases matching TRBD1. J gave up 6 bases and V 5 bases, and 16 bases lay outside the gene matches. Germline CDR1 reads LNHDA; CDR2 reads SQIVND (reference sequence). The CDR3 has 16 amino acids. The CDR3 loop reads CASSSRIGTAGPEQYF. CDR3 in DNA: TGTGCCAGTAGTTCTCGTATCGGGACAGCTGGACCCGAGCAGTACTTC.

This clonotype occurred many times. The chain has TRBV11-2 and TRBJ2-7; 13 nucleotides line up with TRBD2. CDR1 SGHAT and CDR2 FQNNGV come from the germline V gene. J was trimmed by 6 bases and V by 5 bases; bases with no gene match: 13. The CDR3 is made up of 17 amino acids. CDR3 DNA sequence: TGTGCCAGCAGCCCCGGCGGACTAGCGGGAGAAGGATTCGAGCAGTACTTC. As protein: CASSPGGLAGEGFEQYF.

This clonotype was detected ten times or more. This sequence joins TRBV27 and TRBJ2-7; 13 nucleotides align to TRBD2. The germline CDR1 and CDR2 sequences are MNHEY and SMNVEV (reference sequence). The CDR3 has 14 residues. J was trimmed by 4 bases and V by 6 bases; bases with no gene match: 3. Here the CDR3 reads CASSVLAGGYEQYF. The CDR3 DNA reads TGTGCCAGCAGCGTACTAGCGGGAGGGTACGAGCAGTACTTC.